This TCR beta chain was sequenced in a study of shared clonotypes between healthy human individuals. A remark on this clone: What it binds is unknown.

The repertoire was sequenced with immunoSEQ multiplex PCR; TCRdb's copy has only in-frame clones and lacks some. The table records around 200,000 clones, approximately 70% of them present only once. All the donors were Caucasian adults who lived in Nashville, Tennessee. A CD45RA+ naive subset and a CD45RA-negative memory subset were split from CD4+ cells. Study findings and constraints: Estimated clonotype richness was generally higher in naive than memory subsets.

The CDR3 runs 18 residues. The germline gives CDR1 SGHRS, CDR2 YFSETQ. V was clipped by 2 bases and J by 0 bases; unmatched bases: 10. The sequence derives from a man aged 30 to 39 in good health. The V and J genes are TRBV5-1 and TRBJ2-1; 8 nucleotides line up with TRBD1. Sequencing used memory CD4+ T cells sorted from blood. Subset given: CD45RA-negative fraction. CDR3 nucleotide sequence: TGCGCCAGCAGCTTCCGCGCTCAGGGGGCTAGCTCCTACAATGAGCAGTTCTTC. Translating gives CASSFRAQGASSYNEQFF. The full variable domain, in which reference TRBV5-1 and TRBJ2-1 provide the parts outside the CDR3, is KAGVTQTPRYLIKTRGQQVTLSCSPISGHRSVSWYQQTPGQGLQFLFEYFSETQRNKGNFPGRFSGRQFSNSRSEMNVSTLELGDSALYLCASSFRAQGASSYNEQFFGPGTRLTVL.